Listed here are 4 T cell receptor beta chains from one sample, sequenced in a study of blood T cell repertoires in COVID-19. TCRdb's table, derived via immunoSEQ multiplex PCR, lists solely in-frame clones and lacks some. This sample has about 94,000 clones, with roughly 70% found just once. Sequenced input: peripheral blood. Receptor source: a man aged 65 to 85 with COVID-19, enrolled during active disease.

The chain joins TRBV29-1 to TRBJ2-7; 11 bases agree with TRBD1. Per the germline V gene, CDR1 is SQVTM and CDR2 is ANQGSEA. This CDR3 contains 12 residues. The trim removed 7 bases at V and 3 bases at J, leaving 2 bases unmatched. CDR3 in DNA: TGCAGCGCCGGGACAGGGGGCTACGAGCAGTACTTC. This encodes CSAGTGGYEQYF.

The chain links TRBV18 to TRBJ2-2, with a weak D call TRBD1 (6 bases). V lost 4 bases and J 3 bases, leaving 18 bases between the germline ends. The CDR3 length is 17 residues. The germline V gene encodes CDR1 KGHSH and CDR2 LQKENI. The CDR3 region is CASSLLPQGTDTGELFF. The CDR3 region has the DNA TGTGCCAGCTCACTCCTACCTCAGGGGACGGACACCGGGGAGCTGTTTTTT.

V usage is TRBV19 and J usage is TRBJ1-5; 7 bases agree with TRBD1. CDR1 LNHDA and CDR2 SQIVND come from the germline V gene (reference sequence). V gave up 4 bases and J gave up 4 bases; unmatched junction bases: 7. CDR3 length: 15 amino acids. This CDR3 reads CASSTGTADNQPQHF. CDR3 nucleotide sequence: TGTGCCAGTAGTACCGGGACAGCTGATAATCAGCCCCAGCATTTT.

The CDR3 DNA sequence: TGTGCCAGCAGCCCTACCCACGTCATCTCTGGAAACACCATATATTTT. This encodes CASSPTHVISGNTIYF. The chain has TRBV28 and TRBJ1-3; D ambiguous. CDR1 and CDR2 (germline): MDHEN, SYDVKM. There are 16 residues in the CDR3. The V end was cut by 6 bases, the J end by 0 bases, with 15 bases between.